Sequencing of this T cell receptor beta chain was carried out in a study of cytomegalovirus exposure and HLA in healthy donors. Study context: In terms of ancestry, the Caucasian-associated cluster contained 75% to 90% of the approximately 400 genotyped donors. Study-wide results and limits: Among TCR beta chains of equal frequency, HLA-associated ones were more clonally expanded in a later analysis. After further analysis at a later stage, roughly 16,000 TCR beta sequences were associated with HLA alleles at 0.05 false discovery rate. About 150 TCR beta chains were listed as cytomegalovirus-associated.

Concerning this clone: Its specificity is not known.

Amplification used 60 Vbeta primers and 13 Jbeta primers. Using immunoSEQ multiplex PCR, the repertoire was profiled, and TCRdb retains in-frame clones only, with some absent. The table lists 150,000 to 200,000 clones, 85% of them singletons. The sequencing input was PBMCs. The source of this sequence is a woman between 45 and 65 years old in good health and CMV-seronegative.

CDR3 residues: CASSLDQGSYNEQFF. The CDR3 bases are TGTGCCAGCAGCCTAGATCAGGGGTCCTACAATGAGCAGTTCTTC. The rearrangement joins TRBV5-5 to TRBJ2-1, with D possibly TRBD1 on 6 matching bases. Germline CDR1 and CDR2: SGHKS and YYEKEE (reference sequence). This CDR3 region has 15 residues. V was trimmed by 4 bases and J by 1 base, leaving 12 bases between them.